This is a list of T cell receptor beta chains from one sample in a study of blood T cell repertoires in COVID-19. This table comes from immunoSEQ multiplex PCR, and its TCRdb copy is limited to in-frame clones, with some not included. The sample contains hundreds of thousands of clones, approximately 88% of which appear only once. Sequences were obtained from peripheral blood. The receptors were gathered from a woman aged 25 to 45 who had recovered from COVID-19. The CDR3 runs from the conserved cysteine through the conserved F or W. The D gene is left open where the match is weak. Clone size, where shown, is once, few, many, or a class for clones that have expanded.

>TRBJ2-3|TRBD2|NA|TRBV6-4
TGTGCCAGCAGCGCACTCCTAGCGGGGAGCACAGATACGCAGTATTTT
CASSALLAGSTDTQYF
>TRBJ1-1|NA|NA|TRBV2
TGTGCCAGCAGGGTCGACAGGCTCCTAGATGATGTCCCCCGTCCAAACACCGTAGCTTTCTTT
CASRVDRLLDDVPRPNTVAFF
>TRBJ2-1|NA|NA|TRBV19
TGTGCCAGTAATGCAGGGTTCGCCAATGAGCAGTTCTTC
CASNAGFANEQFF
>TRBJ1-5|NA|once|TRBV2
TGTGCCAGCAGGGGACAAGTGCAACAGCCCCAGCATTTT
CASRGQVQQPQHF
>TRBJ2-2|TRBD2|many|TRBV30
TGTGCCTGGGGGACTAGCGGGGGCACCGGGGAGCTGTTTTTT
CAWGTSGGTGELFF
>TRBJ2-3|NA|once|TRBV7-2
TGTGCCAGCAGACGTAGGGGGGGGCCGGCAGATACGCAGTATTTT
CASRRRGGPADTQYF
>TRBJ1-3|NA|NA|TRBV12-3/TRBV12-4
NA
CASSFGEGNTIYF
>TRBJ2-1|TRBD1|NA|TRBV27
TGTGCCAGCAGCCGACAGGGCCGGGATGAGCAGTTCTTC
CASSRQGRDEQFF
>TRBJ1-4|NA|NA|TRBV27
TGTGCCAGCAGTTTATCGGCAGAACCGGGGGAAAAACTGTTTTTT
CASSLSAEPGEKLFF
>TRBJ1-6|TRBD1|NA|TRBV27
TGTGCCAGCAGTTTATCCGACAGGGGAAATTCACCCCTCCACTTT
CASSLSDRGNSPLHF
>TRBJ2-5|NA|NA|TRBV5-1
TGCGCCAGCAGCTTGGCAGGTTCTCCCCAAGAGACCCAGTACTTC
CASSLAGSPQETQYF
>TRBJ1-4|TRBD1|NA|TRBV7-9
TGTGCCAGCAGCCGAAGAGGGGGCGGTGAAAAACTGTTTTTT
CASSRRGGGEKLFF
>TRBJ1-4|NA|NA|TRBV6-1
TGTGCCAGCAGAGGGGTGGTGAGTGAAAAACTGTTTTTT
CASRGVVSEKLFF
>TRBJ1-1|TRBD1|NA|TRBV4-2
TGTGCCAGCAGCCGAGCCGGGACAGGAATGAACACTGAAGCTTTCTTT
CASSRAGTGMNTEAFF
>TRBJ1-2|NA|NA|TRBV28
TGTGCCAGCAGCCCAGGGGTGGGCTATGGCTACACCTTC
CASSPGVGYGYTF
>TRBJ1-6|NA|once|TRBV7-9
TGTGCCAGCAGCTTTTCATATTCACCCCTCCACTTT
CASSFSYSPLHF
>TRBJ2-1|TRBD2|NA|TRBV4-1
TGCGCCAGCAGCCAAGAGAGTCTAGCGGGGGCAGCCTACAATGAGCAGTTCTTC
CASSQESLAGAAYNEQFF
>TRBJ1-1|NA|NA|TRBV28
TGTGCTGTCTTTGGGATATCTAGCCTGAACACTGAAGCTTTCTTT
CAVFGISSLNTEAFF
>TRBJ2-1|TRBD2|NA|TRBV6-5
TGTGCCAGCACTAAAAGCGGGGGGGCCCACAATGAGCAGTTCTTC
CASTKSGGAHNEQFF
>TRBJ2-7|NA|NA|TRBV7-9
TGTGCCAGCAGCTTAGAACAGGTTATATCCGGCGAGCAGTACTTC
CASSLEQVISGEQYF
>TRBJ2-5|NA|NA|TRBV19
TGTGCCAGTAAAGCAGGGCTTTCGGAGACCCAGTACTTC
CASKAGLSETQYF
>TRBJ1-2|TRBD1|once|TRBV10-3
TGTGCCATCAGTGTTGGAGGGGGCGATGGCTACACCTTC
CAISVGGGDGYTF
>TRBJ2-3|TRBD2|NA|TRBV7-3
TGTGCCAGCAGCCGTAGCGGGGGGGCCGTGACAGATACGCAGTATTTT
CASSRSGGAVTDTQYF
>TRBJ2-7|NA|NA|TRBV6-5
TGTGCCAGCAGTTCCCTCTGGGGGACATACGAGCAGTACTTC
CASSSLWGTYEQYF
>TRBJ1-3|NA|once|TRBV7-9
TGTGCCAGCAGCCCGGAGGGCAGGGCTGGAAACACCATATATTTT
CASSPEGRAGNTIYF
>TRBJ1-4|NA|NA|TRBV7-9
TGTGCCAGCAGCTCCCCGGGGGGGGGCTTTGAAAAACTGTTTTTT
CASSSPGGGFEKLFF
>TRBJ1-2|NA|NA|TRBV5-4
TGTGCCAGCAGACCGGGGAGGGGCGGTGACTATGGCTACACCTTC
CASRPGRGGDYGYTF
>TRBJ1-3|TRBD1|few|TRBV3-1/TRBV3-2
TGTGCCAGCAGCCGTCTCAGGACAGGGCCTGTCTGGGGAAACACCATATATTTT
CASSRLRTGPVWGNTIYF
>TRBJ2-1|TRBD2|NA|TRBV27
TGTGCCAGCAGTCTGGGACTAGGCTCCTACAATGAGCAGTTCTTC
CASSLGLGSYNEQFF
>TRBJ2-5|TRBD2|NA|TRBV9
TGTGCCAGCAGCCGTGGGGGGGTAGGAGTTTGGGAGACCCAGTACTTC
CASSRGGVGVWETQYF
>TRBJ2-2|NA|NA|TRBV7-3
TGTGCCAGCAGCCCAAAAGCCGGGACAACCGTCGCCGGGGAGCTGTTTTTT
CASSPKAGTTVAGELFF
>TRBJ1-5|NA|NA|TRBV19
TGTGCCAGTACTCCCCTTACGGGCAATCAGCCCCAGCATTTT
CASTPLTGNQPQHF
>TRBJ2-2|TRBD2|NA|TRBV6-2/TRBV6-3
TGTGCCAGCAGTTCGCTAGCGGGGGCGCCGGGCACCGGGGAGCTGTTTTTT
CASSSLAGAPGTGELFF
>TRBJ2-3|TRBD2|NA|TRBV28
TGTGCCAGCAGTACCCTTGGGACTAGCAAGGATACGCAGTATTTT
CASSTLGTSKDTQYF
>TRBJ2-1|TRBD2|NA|TRBV7-8
TGTGCCAGCAGCGGAGGGACTAGCGGGGCCAATGAGCAGTTCTTC
CASSGGTSGANEQFF
>TRBJ2-7|TRBD1|NA|TRBV13
TGTGCCAGCAGCTCGGGACAGGGAGAGTTCGAGCAGTACTTC
CASSSGQGEFEQYF
>TRBJ1-2|NA|NA|TRBV5-8
TGTGCCAGCAGCTTAGGGGAAAACTATGGCTACACCTTC
CASSLGENYGYTF
>TRBJ2-3|TRBD1|once|TRBV7-9
TGTGCCAGCAGCTTAACCCGGACAGGGAGCGCAGATACGCAGTATTTT
CASSLTRTGSADTQYF
>TRBJ2-7|TRBD1|NA|TRBV28
TGTGCCAGCAGTTCCATCCTTAAGACAGGGGGGAACTACGAGCAGTACTTC
CASSSILKTGGNYEQYF
>TRBJ2-2|TRBD1|few|TRBV2
TGTGCCAGCAGGGACAGGGCGAACACCGGGGAGCTGTTTTTT
CASRDRANTGELFF
>TRBJ1-4|TRBD1|NA|TRBV25-1
TGTGCCAGCAGTGCCGTACAGGGGGCTCGGGAAAAACTGTTTTTT
CASSAVQGAREKLFF
>TRBJ2-2|NA|NA|TRBV7-9
TGTGCCAGCAGCCCCCGACTCGACTTGGGGAACACCGGGGAGCTGTTTTTT
CASSPRLDLGNTGELFF
>TRBJ1-2|TRBD1|NA|TRBV10-2
TGCGCCAGCAGTCAGGGGGACTATGGCTACACCTTC
CASSQGDYGYTF
>TRBJ1-4|TRBD1|NA|TRBV7-2
TGTGCCAGCAGCTTAGGGACAGGGGATGAAAAACTGTTTTTT
CASSLGTGDEKLFF
>TRBJ2-2|NA|once|TRBV2
TGTGCCAGCAGTGAACAAAGAGGGCGTGCCGGGGAGCTGTTTTTT
CASSEQRGRAGELFF
>TRBJ1-6|NA|NA|TRBV25-1
TGTGCCAGCAATTCCCCAGGGGCGTATTCACCCCTCCACTTT
CASNSPGAYSPLHF
>TRBJ1-5|NA|NA|TRBV5-4
TGTGCCAGCAGCTTGGGCGGGGGGAATCAGCCCCAGCATTTT
CASSLGGGNQPQHF
>TRBJ1-2|TRBD1|NA|TRBV6-6
TGTGCCAGCACGTTTGGGGACAGGGGTGTCTATGGCTACACCTTC
CASTFGDRGVYGYTF
>TRBJ1-4|TRBD1|NA|TRBV5-1
TGCGCCAGCTCGACAGGGATGGCTGAAAAACTGTTTTTT
CASSTGMAEKLFF
>TRBJ2-7|NA|NA|TRBV5-8
TGTGCCAGCAGCTTGGGGGCGGGCCAGCAGTACTTC
CASSLGAGQQYF
>TRBJ1-1|TRBD1|NA|TRBV6-5
TGTGCCAGCAGACCGGGACAGCTACACACTGAAGCTTTCTTT
CASRPGQLHTEAFF
>TRBJ2-5|NA|NA|TRBV7-2
TGTGCCAGCAGCCATGGGGGGACCGCTTACTCGCAAGAGACCCAGTACTTC
CASSHGGTAYSQETQYF
>TRBJ1-2|NA|NA|TRBV5-5
TGTGCCAGCAGTCCCCAGGGTGACTATGGCTACACCTTC
CASSPQGDYGYTF
>TRBJ2-5|TRBD2|NA|TRBV5-4
TGTGCCAGCAGCATAGCGGGGGGGCCAGAGACCCAGTACTTC
CASSIAGGPETQYF
>TRBJ2-1|TRBD1|NA|TRBV10-3
TGTGCCATCAACGCTAGGACAGGTAACGTTGAGCAGTTCTTC
CAINARTGNVEQFF
>TRBJ2-2|TRBD2|NA|TRBV18
TGTGCCAGCTCACCTGGACTAGCGGGGAACACCGGGGAGCTGTTTTTT
CASSPGLAGNTGELFF
>TRBJ2-1|NA|NA|TRBV25-1
TGTGCCAGCAGTAAAGAACTAGAAGACAATGAGCAGTTCTTC
CASSKELEDNEQFF
>TRBJ2-3|NA|once|TRBV6-2/TRBV6-3
TGTGCCAGCAGTTACCTTTGGACTAAAACAGATACGCAGTATTTT
CASSYLWTKTDTQYF
>TRBJ1-4|TRBD1|NA|TRBV28
TGTGCCAGCCGGGACAGGGGGCGGGCTAATGAAAAACTGTTTTTT
CASRDRGRANEKLFF
>TRBJ1-5|TRBD1|NA|TRBV19
TGTGCCAGTAGTACGGGACAGGGAAATCAGCCCCAGCATTTT
CASSTGQGNQPQHF